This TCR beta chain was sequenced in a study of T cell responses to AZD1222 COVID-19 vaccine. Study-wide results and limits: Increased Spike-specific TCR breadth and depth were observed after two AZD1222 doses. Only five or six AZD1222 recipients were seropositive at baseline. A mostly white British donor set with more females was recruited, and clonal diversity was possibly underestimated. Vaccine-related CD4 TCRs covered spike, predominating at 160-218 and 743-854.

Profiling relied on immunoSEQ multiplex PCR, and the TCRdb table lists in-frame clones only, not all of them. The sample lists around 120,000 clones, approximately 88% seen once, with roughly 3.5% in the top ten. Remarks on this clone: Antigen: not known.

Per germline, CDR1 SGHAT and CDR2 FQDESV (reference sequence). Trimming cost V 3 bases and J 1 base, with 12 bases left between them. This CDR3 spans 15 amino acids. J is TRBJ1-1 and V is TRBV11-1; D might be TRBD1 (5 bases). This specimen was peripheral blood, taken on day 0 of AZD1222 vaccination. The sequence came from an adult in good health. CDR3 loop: CASSFTTAKNTEAFF. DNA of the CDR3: TGTGCCAGCAGCTTCACGACAGCCAAGAACACTGAAGCTTTCTTT. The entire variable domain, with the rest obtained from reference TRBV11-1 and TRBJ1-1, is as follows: EAEVAQSPRYKITEKSQAVAFWCDPISGHATLYWYRQILGQGPELLVQFQDESVVDDSQLPKDRFSAERLKGVDSTLKIQPAELGDSAMYLCASSFTTAKNTEAFFGQGTRLTVV.